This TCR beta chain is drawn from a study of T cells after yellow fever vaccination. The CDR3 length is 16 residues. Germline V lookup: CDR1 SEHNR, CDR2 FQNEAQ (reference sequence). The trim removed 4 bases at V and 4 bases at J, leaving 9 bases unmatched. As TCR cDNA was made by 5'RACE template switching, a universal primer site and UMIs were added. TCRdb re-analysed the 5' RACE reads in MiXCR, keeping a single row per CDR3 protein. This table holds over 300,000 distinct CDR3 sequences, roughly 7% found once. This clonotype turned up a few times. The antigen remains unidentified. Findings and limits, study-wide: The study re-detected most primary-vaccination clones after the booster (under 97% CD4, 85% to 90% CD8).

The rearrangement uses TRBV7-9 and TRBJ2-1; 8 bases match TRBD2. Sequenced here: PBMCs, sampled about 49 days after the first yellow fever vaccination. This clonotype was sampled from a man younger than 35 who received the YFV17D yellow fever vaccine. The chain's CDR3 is CASSSSAAGGYNEQFF. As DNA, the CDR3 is TGTGCCAGCAGCTCCTCGGCGGCGGGGGGATACAATGAGCAGTTCTTC.